The sequence of this T cell receptor (beta chain) was determined in a study of blood T cell repertoires in COVID-19. Assay: immunoSEQ multiplex PCR; the TCRdb copy retains only in-frame clones and omits some. This table has 400,000 or so clones, about 87% appearing once. There are 14 residues in the CDR3. With 8 bases clipped from V and 4 bases from J, the junction kept 9 bases outside the gene matches. The germline V gene has CDR1 SQVTM and CDR2 ANQGSEA. The TCR was taken from a man aged 40-49 years in a cohort exposed to, infected with or recovered from COVID-19 (not recorded which). Sequencing input: PBMCs or T cells enriched from blood (not recorded which). This chain connects TRBV29-1 to TRBJ1-5; 9 bases line up with TRBD1. The CDR3: CSHWRTGVNQPQHF. CDR3 sequence (DNA): TGCAGCCACTGGCGGACAGGGGTAAATCAGCCCCAGCATTTT.